This T cell receptor (beta chain) is drawn from a study of OX40 agonist ivuxolimab in advanced cancers. Describing the broader study: The costimulatory receptor OX40 (CD134) was targeted by ivuxolimab, a fully human IgG2 agonistic monoclonal antibody. Intravenous ivuxolimab was administered to patients every 2 weeks at six dose levels: 0.01, 0.1, 0.3, 1.5, 3 and 10 mg/kg. Of the approximately 53 patients in dose escalation, around 19 had hepatocellular carcinoma, some 15 had melanoma, 9 had renal cell carcinoma and 9 had head and neck cancer. In the dose-escalation cohort, around four fifths of patients were male, and the mean age was 60 years with a range of roughly 23 to 79. Prior anti-PD-1, anti-PD-L1 or anti-CTLA-4 therapy was permitted, and checkpoint inhibitors had been received by more than 35% of dose-escalation patients. Partial responses occurred in three dose-escalation patients, of whom one had hepatocellular carcinoma and two had cutaneous melanoma. The purpose of peripheral TCRbeta sequencing was to test whether ivuxolimab changed TCR sequence diversity and led to clonal T-cell expansion. The paper covers the monotherapy dose-escalation part of the phase I ivuxolimab trial, which included N = 52 patients. Findings and caveats that apply to the study as a whole: After ivuxolimab, more expanded clones were found on average in CD8+ T cells than in CD4+ T cells. Which antigens the clonally expanded peripheral T cells were specific for was not determined. Low levels of normalized T-cell clonal expansion were also shown by some nonresponding patients. At doses from 0.1 to 3.0 mg/kg, clonal expansion was seen in both CD4+ and CD8+ blood T cells between baseline and week 6. In the 0.1-3.0 mg/kg groups, partial responders were among the patients with the lowest normalized peripheral clonal expansion, particularly in CD8+ T cells.

The CDR3 holds 11 amino acids from the cysteine to the phenylalanine. Only the CDR3 region is kept as DNA, spanning 33 bases read in frame from base 1. V was cut back by 6 bases and J by 3 bases, leaving a gap of 5 bases between them. In the germline V gene, CDR1 corresponds to MDHEN and CDR2 to SYDVKM. The trial excluded patients who had a history of autoimmune disease or who were on systemic immunosuppression. In every dose cohort, peripheral blood was drawn for TCR sequencing at baseline, cycle 4 day 1, and cycle 7 day 1. Samples were obtained from an open-label, multicenter, first-in-human phase I dose-escalation trial of ivuxolimab. The trial enrolled adults with locally advanced or metastatic head and neck squamous cell, hepatocellular, melanoma or renal cell carcinoma. Before TCR sequencing, CD4+ and CD8+ T cells were separately sorted from peripheral blood. On this clone itself: Its antigen remains unidentified. Base qualities were left out, and no much larger clone turns up one base away.

To sequence the TCRbeta CDR3 region, genomic DNA was isolated from the sorted cells. The immunoSEQ Assay was used to sequence the TCRbeta CDR3 regions. TCRdb limited this immuneACCESS table to in-frame rearrangements with V and J called. A share of clones is missing; checked studies link under half to unresolved V genes, and the rest is unexplained. For this sample the table gives tens of thousands of clones, of which approximately 84% were detected only once. The ten largest make up 1% to 1.5% of the sample. The sample here was CD4+ or CD8+ T cells sorted from blood, taken in a trial of the OX40 agonist ivuxolimab. The source is an adult with an advanced solid tumor such as melanoma, head and neck, liver or kidney cancer. This chain joins TRBV28 to TRBJ2-5; no D gene is confidently identified. The bases are TGTGCCAGCAGGGCTGAAGAGACCCAGTACTTC. Its translation is CASRAEETQYF. The reference TRBV28 and TRBJ2-5 proteins fill in what lies around the CDR3, so the full variable domain reads DVKVTQSSRYLVKRTGEKVFLECVQDMDHENMFWYRQDPGLGLRLIYFSYDVKMKEKGDIPEGYSVSREKKERFSLILESASTNQTSMYLCASRAEETQYFGPGTRLLVL.